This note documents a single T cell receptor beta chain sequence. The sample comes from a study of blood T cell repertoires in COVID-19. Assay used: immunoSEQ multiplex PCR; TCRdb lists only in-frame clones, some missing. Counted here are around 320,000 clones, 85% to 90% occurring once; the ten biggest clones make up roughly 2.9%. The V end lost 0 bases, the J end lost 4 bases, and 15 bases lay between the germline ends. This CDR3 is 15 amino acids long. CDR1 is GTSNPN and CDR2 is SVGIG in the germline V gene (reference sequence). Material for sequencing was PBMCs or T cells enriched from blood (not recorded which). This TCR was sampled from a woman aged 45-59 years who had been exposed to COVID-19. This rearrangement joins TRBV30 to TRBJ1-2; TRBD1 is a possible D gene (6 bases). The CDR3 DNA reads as TGTGCCTGGAGTGTACCTGGGGGCTCCATCTATGGCTACACCTTC. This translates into CAWSVPGGSIYGYTF.